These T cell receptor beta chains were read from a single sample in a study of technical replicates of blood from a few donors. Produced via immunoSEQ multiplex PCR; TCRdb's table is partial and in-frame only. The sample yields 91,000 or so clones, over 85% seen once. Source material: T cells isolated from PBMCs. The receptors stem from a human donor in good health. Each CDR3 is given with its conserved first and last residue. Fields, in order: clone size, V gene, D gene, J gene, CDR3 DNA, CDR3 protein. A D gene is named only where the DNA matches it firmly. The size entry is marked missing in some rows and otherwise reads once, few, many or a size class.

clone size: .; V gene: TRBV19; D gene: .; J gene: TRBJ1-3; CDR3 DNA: TGTGCCAGTAGTATAGTCCCAGGCCCTGGAAACACCATATATTTT; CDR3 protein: CASSIVPGPGNTIYF
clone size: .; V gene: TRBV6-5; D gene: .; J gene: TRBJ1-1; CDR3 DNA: TGTGCCAGTTGGGGGACATCCCTTTTTACTGAAGCTTTCTTT; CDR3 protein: CASWGTSLFTEAFF
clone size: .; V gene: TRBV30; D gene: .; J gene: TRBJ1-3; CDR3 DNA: TGTGCCTGGAGTGTGGTTAACAGGCGCAGCTCTGGAAACACCATATATTTT; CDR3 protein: CAWSVVNRRSSGNTIYF
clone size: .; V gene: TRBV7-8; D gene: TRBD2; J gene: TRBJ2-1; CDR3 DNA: TGTGCCAGCAGCTCGACTAGCGGGAGGGGGGATGAGCAGTTCTTC; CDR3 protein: CASSSTSGRGDEQFF
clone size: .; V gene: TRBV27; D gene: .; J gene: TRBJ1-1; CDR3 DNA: TGTGCCAGCAGTTCGGACTGGGGTGAAGCTTTCTTT; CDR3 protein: CASSSDWGEAFF
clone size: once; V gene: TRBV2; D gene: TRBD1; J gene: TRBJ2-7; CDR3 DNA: TGTGCCAGCAGTGTAGCGGGGACAGGGGGCTCCTACGAGCAGTACTTC; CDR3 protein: CASSVAGTGGSYEQYF
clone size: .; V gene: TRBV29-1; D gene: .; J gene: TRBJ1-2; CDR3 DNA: TGCAGCGTTGCTGGGAGGGGCACTAACTATGGCTACACCTTC; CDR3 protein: CSVAGRGTNYGYTF
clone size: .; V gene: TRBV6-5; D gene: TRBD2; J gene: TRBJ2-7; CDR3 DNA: TGTGCCAGCAGTTACTCCGGACTAGCGGGACCCCACGAGCAGTACTTC; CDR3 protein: CASSYSGLAGPHEQYF
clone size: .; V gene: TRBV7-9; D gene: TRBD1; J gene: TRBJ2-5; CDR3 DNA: TGTGCCAGCAGCCGAGGACAGGGCCAGGAGACCCAGTACTTC; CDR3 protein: CASSRGQGQETQYF
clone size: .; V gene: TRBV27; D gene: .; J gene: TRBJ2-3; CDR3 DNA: TGTGCCAGCTGTTCATGGACAGAGTACACAGATACGCAGTATTTT; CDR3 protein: CASCSWTEYTDTQYF
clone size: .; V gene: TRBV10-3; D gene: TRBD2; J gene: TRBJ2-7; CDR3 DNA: TGTGCCATCAGTAGACTAGCGGAGTCCTACGAGCAGTACTTC; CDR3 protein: CAISRLAESYEQYF
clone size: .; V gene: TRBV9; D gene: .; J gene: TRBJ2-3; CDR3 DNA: TGTGCCAGCAGCCCCCGGGACTTGAGCACAGATACGCAGTATTTT; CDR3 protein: CASSPRDLSTDTQYF
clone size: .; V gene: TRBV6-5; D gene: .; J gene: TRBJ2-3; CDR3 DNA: TGTGCCAGCAGTTACTCTTCCAATACGCAGTATTTT; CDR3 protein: CASSYSSNTQYF
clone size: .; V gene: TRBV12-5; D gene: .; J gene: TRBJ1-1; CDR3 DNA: TGTGCTAGTGGGGGCATGGGCACTGAAGCTTTCTTT; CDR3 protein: CASGGMGTEAFF
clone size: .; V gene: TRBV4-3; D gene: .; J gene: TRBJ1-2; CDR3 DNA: TGCGCCAGCAGCCAAGATACGGTTGGTTACGGCTACACCTTC; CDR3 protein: CASSQDTVGYGYTF
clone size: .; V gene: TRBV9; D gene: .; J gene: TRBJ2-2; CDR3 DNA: TGTGCCAGCAGCACTCAGGGAAGTTCCACCGGGGAGCTGTTTTTT; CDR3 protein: CASSTQGSSTGELFF
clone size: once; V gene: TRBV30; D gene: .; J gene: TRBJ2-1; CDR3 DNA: TGTGCCTGGAAAGAAGAGTCCAGAGGCGTTGAGCAGTTCTTC; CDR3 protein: CAWKEESRGVEQFF
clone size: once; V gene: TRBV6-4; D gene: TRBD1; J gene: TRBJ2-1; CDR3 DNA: TGTGCCAGCAGTCGCGGACAGGGAAGTAAGTTCTTC; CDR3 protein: CASSRGQGSKFF
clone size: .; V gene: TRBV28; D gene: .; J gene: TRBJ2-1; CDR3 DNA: TGTGCCAGCAGTTTACGGCCCGACAGCTACAATGAGCAGTTCTTC; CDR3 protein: CASSLRPDSYNEQFF
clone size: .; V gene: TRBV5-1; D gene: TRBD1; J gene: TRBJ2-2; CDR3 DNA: TGCGCCAGCAGCTTAAATACAGGGGGCGCCGCCGGGGAGCTGTTTTTT; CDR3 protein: CASSLNTGGAAGELFF
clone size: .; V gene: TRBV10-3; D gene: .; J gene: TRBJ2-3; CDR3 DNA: TGTGCCATCAGTGACTCCCTAGACACAGATACGCAGTATTTT; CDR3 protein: CAISDSLDTDTQYF
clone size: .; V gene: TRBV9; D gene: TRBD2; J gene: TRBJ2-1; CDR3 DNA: TGTGCCAGCAGCGTAGTCACTAGCGGGAGAGATGAGCAGTTCTTC; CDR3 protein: CASSVVTSGRDEQFF